This is a list of T cell receptor beta chains from one sample in a study of Ad26.COV2.S vaccination and SARS-CoV-2 variants. TCRdb's table, derived via immunoSEQ multiplex PCR, lists solely in-frame clones and lacks some. The sample consists of hundreds of thousands of clones, 80% to 90% of them appearing once. Sequencing used peripheral blood, obtained in a trial of Ad26.COV2.S vaccine versus placebo. The receptors shown here come from a person aged 18-60 years who received the Ad26.COV2.S COVID-19 vaccine or a placebo. The CDR3 runs from the conserved cysteine through the conserved F or W. D genes are given only for firm matches.

d_call: NA; j_call: TRBJ1-2; v_call: TRBV28; cdr3_aa: CASSPVQGGGYTF
d_call: TRBD1; j_call: TRBJ2-6; v_call: TRBV10-3; cdr3_aa: CAISVRPGTGGSGANVLTF
d_call: NA; j_call: TRBJ2-7; v_call: TRBV25-1; cdr3_aa: CASSAGGRGAYEQYF
d_call: NA; j_call: TRBJ1-2; v_call: TRBV28; cdr3_aa: CASSLLGKGLGYTF
d_call: NA; j_call: TRBJ1-5; v_call: TRBV6-1; cdr3_aa: CASSETGLSNQPQHF
d_call: TRBD1; j_call: TRBJ2-7; v_call: TRBV19; cdr3_aa: CASSTPGQVAYEQYF
d_call: TRBD2; j_call: TRBJ2-4; v_call: TRBV9; cdr3_aa: CASSVEPGLAGGGAKNIQYF
d_call: NA; j_call: TRBJ2-1; v_call: TRBV9; cdr3_aa: CASSPPGLAQYNEQFF
d_call: NA; j_call: TRBJ2-7; v_call: TRBV4-2; cdr3_aa: CASSPSAQGSYEQYF
d_call: NA; j_call: TRBJ2-5; v_call: TRBV5-6; cdr3_aa: CASSPNRGLQETQYF
d_call: NA; j_call: TRBJ1-5; v_call: TRBV5-8; cdr3_aa: CASSYISGVQQPQHF
d_call: NA; j_call: TRBJ2-2; v_call: TRBV2; cdr3_aa: CASTQGRSGELFF
d_call: NA; j_call: TRBJ1-3; v_call: TRBV7-2; cdr3_aa: CASSLTISGNTIYF
d_call: NA; j_call: TRBJ1-2; v_call: TRBV23-1; cdr3_aa: CASLCGRDNYGYTF
d_call: TRBD1; j_call: TRBJ2-7; v_call: TRBV7-9; cdr3_aa: CASSLGYGTGGYEQYF
d_call: NA; j_call: TRBJ2-7; v_call: TRBV4-1; cdr3_aa: CASSQSPQRAPYEQYF
d_call: NA; j_call: TRBJ2-5; v_call: TRBV10-3; cdr3_aa: CATPAVQETQYF
d_call: TRBD2; j_call: TRBJ2-1; v_call: TRBV7-2; cdr3_aa: CASSIAGVYNEQFF
d_call: NA; j_call: TRBJ2-1; v_call: TRBV7-2; cdr3_aa: CASSLFGATLKNNEQFF
d_call: NA; j_call: TRBJ1-6; v_call: TRBV6-5; cdr3_aa: CASTLDGKSPLHF
d_call: NA; j_call: TRBJ1-2; v_call: TRBV4-3; cdr3_aa: CASSQEWTASPNYGYTF
d_call: NA; j_call: TRBJ1-3; v_call: TRBV6-6; cdr3_aa: CASSYPGVGTIYF
d_call: NA; j_call: TRBJ2-2; v_call: TRBV28; cdr3_aa: CASIGAYTGELFF